This note documents a single TCR beta chain sequence. This specimen includes other DNA sequences encoding the same CDR3. The ends lost 1 base at V and 3 bases at J; junction bases unmatched: 8. The CDR3 runs to 17 residues. Germline assignment: CDR1 LNHDA and CDR2 SQIVND (reference sequence). This sample is part of a study of cytomegalovirus exposure and HLA in healthy donors. 13 Jbeta primers and 60 Vbeta primers were used for the PCR. Assay used: immunoSEQ multiplex PCR; TCRdb lists only in-frame clones, some missing. The repertoire holds some 120,000 clones, with around three quarters as singletons.

What was sequenced was PBMCs. This chain joins TRBV19 and TRBJ2-2; 7 bases match TRBD2. The sequence derives from a man between 18 and 29 years old in good health and CMV-seronegative. The CDR3 loop is CASSIVGLAEDTGELFF. In DNA form, the CDR3 reads TGTGCCAGTAGTATAGTAGGGCTAGCGGAAGACACCGGGGAGCTGTTTTTT. The complete variable domain, with remaining parts taken from reference TRBV19 and TRBJ2-2, reads DGGITQSPKYLFRKEGQNVTLSCEQNLNHDAMYWYRQDPGQGLRLIYYSQIVNDFQKGDIAEGYSVSREKKESFPLTVTSAQKNPTAFYLCASSIVGLAEDTGELFFGEGSRLTVL.